A selection of T cell receptor beta chains follows, all from one sample in a study of cytomegalovirus exposure and HLA in healthy donors. Some clones are missing from TCRdb's copy, which holds only in-frame ones; the method was immunoSEQ multiplex PCR. The sample consists of around 93,000 clones, roughly 67% of them appearing once. The sequencing sample was made of PBMCs. These receptors all come from a boy aged 10-17 years in good health and CMV-seropositive. Each CDR3 is given with its conserved first and last residue. A D gene is named only where the DNA matches it firmly. Some rows mark clone size as missing; the rest say once, few, many or name a class of expanded clone.

.	TRBV25-1	TRBJ2-5	TRBD1	TGTGCCAGCAGTTCCGGGACAGGGGTTCGGGAGACCCAGTACTTC	CASSSGTGVRETQYF
.	TRBV4-1	TRBJ2-7	.	TGCGCCAGCAGCCTGATCTCGGACACCATAATGCGGGAGCAGTACTTC	CASSLISDTIMREQYF
once	TRBV7-9	TRBJ2-7	TRBD1	TGTGCCAGCAGCTTAGTATTCCGACAGGGGGCTTACGAGCAGTACTTC	CASSLVFRQGAYEQYF
.	TRBV10-3	TRBJ2-2	.	TGTGCCATCAGGCTGGACAACCTTTACCTCGCGAACACCGGGGAGCTGTTTTTT	CAIRLDNLYLANTGELFF
.	TRBV28	TRBJ2-5	TRBD2	TGTGCCAGCAGTTCTTATAGCGGGAGCCCCCCAGAGACCCAGTACTTC	CASSSYSGSPPETQYF
.	TRBV2	TRBJ1-2	TRBD1	TGTGCCAGCATAATCAGGGGGGGCTACACCTTC	CASIIRGGYTF
.	TRBV29-1	TRBJ1-4	.	TGCAGCGTTGTGTCAGAAAAACTGTTTTTT	CSVVSEKLFF
once	TRBV5-1	TRBJ2-7	TRBD2	TGCGCCAGCAGGCCCGGGGTAGCGGGGGAGTACGAGCAGTACTTC	CASRPGVAGEYEQYF
few	TRBV27	TRBJ2-7	.	TGTGCCAGCAGTCGGACAGTTTCCTACGAGCAGTACTTC	CASSRTVSYEQYF
.	TRBV7-2	TRBJ2-1	TRBD1	TGTGCCAGCAGCACGGGGACAGGGGACGGGGGGATCTACAATGAGCAGTTCTTC	CASSTGTGDGGIYNEQFF
.	TRBV5-1	TRBJ1-1	TRBD1	TGCGCCAGCAGCCCTGGACAGGAATGGGTGAACACTGAAGCTTTCTTT	CASSPGQEWVNTEAFF
once	TRBV27	TRBJ2-5	.	TGTGCCAGCAGTTTAGGTGAGGAAGAGACCCAGTACTTC	CASSLGEEETQYF
few	TRBV5-1	TRBJ2-1	.	TGCGCCAGCAGCTGGGGGGACAGTAACAATGAGCAGTTCTTC	CASSWGDSNNEQFF
.	TRBV7-9	TRBJ2-5	TRBD1	TGTGCCAGCAGCTTATTTACCCCTAAGACAGGGGGCCCAAAAGAGACCCAGTACTTC	CASSLFTPKTGGPKETQYF
.	TRBV25-1	TRBJ2-1	.	TGTGCCAGCAGTGCACGACTTTATGAGCAGTTCTTC	CASSARLYEQFF
.	TRBV30	TRBJ2-5	.	TGTGCCTGGAGTTACGGGACTCCTACCCGCAGTGGGGAGACCCAGTACTTC	CAWSYGTPTRSGETQYF
.	TRBV6-4	TRBJ2-3	TRBD1	TGTGCCAGCAGTAGGGACAGGAGCACAGATACGCAGTATTTT	CASSRDRSTDTQYF
.	TRBV13	TRBJ2-3	.	TGTGCCAGCAGCCTAAGCGGGTTGGCAGATACGCAGTATTTT	CASSLSGLADTQYF
.	TRBV9	TRBJ2-3	.	TGTGCCAGCAGCGTAGCCCCCCACACAGATACGCAGTATTTT	CASSVAPHTDTQYF
once	TRBV27	TRBJ2-5	.	TGTGCCAGCAGTCACACCTTCGGGGGGCGGTGGGAGACCCAGTACTTC	CASSHTFGGRWETQYF
.	TRBV11-2	TRBJ1-1	TRBD1	TGTGCCAGCAGCTACTCCACCCGACAGGGGGGGACTGAAGCTTTCTTT	CASSYSTRQGGTEAFF
.	TRBV9	TRBJ2-1	.	TGTGCCAGCAGCGTAGTTTGGAGCGGCTCCTACAATGAGCAGTTCTTC	CASSVVWSGSYNEQFF
once	TRBV4-2	TRBJ1-4	.	TGTGCCAGCAGCCAGGCCAGGACAGTTAAACTGTTTTTT	CASSQARTVKLFF
.	TRBV10-2	TRBJ1-1	.	TGCGCCAGCAGTGGGACCTACAGGGCAACAGGGACTGAAGCTTTCTTT	CASSGTYRATGTEAFF
few	TRBV7-2	TRBJ1-5	.	TGTGCCAGCAGCCTCACGGGGTATCAGCCCCAGCATTTT	CASSLTGYQPQHF
.	TRBV7-7	TRBJ2-7	.	TGTGCTAGCAGCTTTCAGGGTTCCTACGAGCAGTACTTC	CASSFQGSYEQYF
once	TRBV6-1	TRBJ2-1	TRBD2	TGTGCCAGCAGTGAAGTAGGGCGGGGGGGATACAATGAGCAGTTCTTC	CASSEVGRGGYNEQFF
.	TRBV2	TRBJ2-3	TRBD2	TGTGCCAGCTGCTGGACTAGCGGGGGCCAAAGCACAGATACGCAGTATTTT	CASCWTSGGQSTDTQYF
few	TRBV7-2	TRBJ2-1	.	TGTGCCAGCAGCTTAGGGACAGCCCCCTACAATGAGCAGTTCTTC	CASSLGTAPYNEQFF
.	TRBV27	TRBJ2-7	TRBD1	TGTGCCACCGGGACAGGGGGTTCCTACGAGCAGTACTTC	CATGTGGSYEQYF
.	TRBV4-3	TRBJ2-6	.	TGCGCCAGCAGCCAAGGACTGATTCGCTCTGGGGCCAACGTCCTGACTTTC	CASSQGLIRSGANVLTF